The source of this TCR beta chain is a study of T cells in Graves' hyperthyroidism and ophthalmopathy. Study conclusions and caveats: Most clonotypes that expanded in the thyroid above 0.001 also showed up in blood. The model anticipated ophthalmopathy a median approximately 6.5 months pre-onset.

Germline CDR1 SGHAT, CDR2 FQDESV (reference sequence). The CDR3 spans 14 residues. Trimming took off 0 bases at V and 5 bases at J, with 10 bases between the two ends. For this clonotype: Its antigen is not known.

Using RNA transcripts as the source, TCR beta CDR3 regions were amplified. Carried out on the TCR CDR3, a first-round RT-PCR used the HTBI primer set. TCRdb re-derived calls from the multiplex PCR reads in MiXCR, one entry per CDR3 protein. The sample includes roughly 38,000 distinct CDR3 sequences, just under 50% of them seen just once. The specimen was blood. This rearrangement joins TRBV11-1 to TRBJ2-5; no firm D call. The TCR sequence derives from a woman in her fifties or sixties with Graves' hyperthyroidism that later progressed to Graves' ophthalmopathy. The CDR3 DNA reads TGTGCCAGCAGCTTAGCGGCCGGTCAGGAGACCCAGTACTTC. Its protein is CASSLAAGQETQYF.